What follows are 32 T cell receptor beta chains derived from one specimen sequenced in a study of control samples from healthy donors and cancer patients. Profiling relied on immunoSEQ multiplex PCR, and the TCRdb table lists in-frame clones only, not all of them. The sample has roughly 170,000 clones, around 93% seen once; the top ten hold approximately 4%. Sequenced: blood. These receptors originate from a woman in her sixties or seventies in good health.

V is TRBV28 and J is TRBJ1-6, with TRBD1 matching 7 bases. V dropped 5 bases and J dropped 4; count of bases not matched to a gene: 8. Looked up from germline, CDR1 is MDHEN and CDR2 is SYDVKM. The CDR3 contains 16 residues. The CDR3 region has the DNA TGTGCCAGCAGTAGCAACAGGGGAAATTATAATTCACCCCTCCACTTT. It translates to CASSSNRGNYNSPLHF. Drawing the rest from reference TRBV28 and TRBJ1-6, the complete variable domain is DVKVTQSSRYLVKRTGEKVFLECVQDMDHENMFWYRQDPGLGLRLIYFSYDVKMKEKGDIPEGYSVSREKKERFSLILESASTNQTSMYLCASSSNRGNYNSPLHFGNGTRLTVT.

The chain combines TRBV7-2 with TRBJ2-7; D not resolved. The CDR3 is made up of 13 amino acids. Germline V CDR1 and CDR2: SGHTA, FQGNSA. The ends were cut back, 3 bases at V and 2 bases at J, with 8 bases in the middle. CDR3 DNA sequence: TGTGCCAGCAGCTTGGGCGGTCCCTACGAGCAGTACTTC. Residues: CASSLGGPYEQYF.

V usage is TRBV2 and J usage is TRBJ2-3, with 8 bases matching TRBD2. CDR1 is SNHLY, CDR2 FYNNEI, per germline. CDR3 size: 14 residues. V was pared by 7 bases and J by 11 bases, with 14 bases of the junction left unmatched. The CDR3 bases are TGTGCCAGCACCCAAGGGACTAGGACATACTTGCAGTATTTT. As protein: CASTQGTRTYLQYF.

The chain joins TRBV28 to TRBJ1-4; 10 positions match TRBD1. The V and J ends lost 2 bases and 9 bases, in that order; junction bases with no gene match: 6. This CDR3 has 15 amino acids. Germline V gene lookup returns CDR1 MDHEN and CDR2 SYDVKM. The CDR3, as DNA: TGTGCCAGCAGTTTAGCGGGACAGGGGTTGAAAAAACTGTTTTTT. Translation gives CASSLAGQGLKKLFF.

This clone is a singleton in its sample. This chain's CDR3 is CASSVNWGEAFF. The CDR3 region has the DNA TGCGCCAGCAGCGTTAACTGGGGTGAAGCTTTCTTT. The chain links TRBV5-1 to TRBJ1-1; no clear D. The CDR3 is 12 residues long. Germline V gives CDR1 SGHRS, CDR2 YFSETQ. With 4 bases removed from V and 7 bases from J, the gap between germline ends came to 11 bases.

V and J are TRBV7-2 and TRBJ1-2; the D gene is possibly TRBD1 (5 bases). V was trimmed by 2 bases and J by 5 bases, leaving 6 bases between them. Germline V gene sequence: CDR1 SGHTA, CDR2 FQGNSA. The CDR3 spans 12 residues. The CDR3 nucleotides read TGTGCCAGCAGCTTAAAGGGGTATGGCTACACCTTC. Amino acid sequence: CASSLKGYGYTF.

CDR3 residues: CASSSPGTGVSYEQYF. CDR3 in DNA: TGTGCCAGCAGTTCCCCCGGGACAGGGGTTTCCTACGAGCAGTACTTC. This sequence joins TRBV6-6 and TRBJ2-7; 10 bases match TRBD1. After removal of 4 bases from V and 1 base from J, the junction contained 7 bases not matched to a gene. CDR1 is MNHNY, CDR2 SVGAGI, per germline (reference sequence). This CDR3 has 16 residues.

The chain recombines TRBV6-2 or TRBV6-3 with TRBJ2-7; 11 nucleotides line up with TRBD1. CDR3 length: 17 amino acids. The trim removed 2 bases at V and 0 bases at J, leaving 6 bases unmatched. CDR1 MNHEY and CDR2 SVGEGT come from the germline V gene. The CDR3 reads CASSYPRTGGFSYEQYF. As DNA, the CDR3 is TGTGCCAGCAGTTACCCGCGGACAGGGGGCTTCTCCTACGAGCAGTACTTC.

A few counts support this clone. The chain recombines TRBV6-2 or TRBV6-3 with TRBJ2-7; TRBD1 is a possible D gene (6 bases). V was clipped by 4 bases and J by 3 bases, with 19 bases between them. The CDR3 runs 16 residues. Germline V gene sequence: CDR1 MNHEY, CDR2 SVGEGT. This CDR3 reads CASSSGSIGGLYEQYF. DNA of the CDR3: TGTGCCAGCAGTTCGGGATCTATTGGGGGCCTCTACGAGCAGTACTTC.

The count of this clone is one. V is TRBV7-2 and J is TRBJ1-3; D is unclear. Between the trimmed V and J ends, which lost 2 bases and 0 bases, there was a span of 5 bases. This CDR3 contains 14 residues. CDR1 is SGHTA and CDR2 is FQGNSA in the germline V gene. CDR3 residues: CASSLWRSGNTIYF. The CDR3 nucleotides are TGTGCCAGCAGCTTATGGCGCTCTGGAAACACCATATATTTT.

The gene calls are TRBV18 and TRBJ2-1, with D tentatively TRBD1 (6 bases). Germline V lookup: CDR1 KGHSH, CDR2 LQKENI. The CDR3 extends over 17 amino acids. V lost 2 bases and J lost 8, with 22 bases in between. Written as DNA, the CDR3 is TGTGCCAGCTCACCAACTAGGGGACACCCAGGCGGCCATGAGCAGTTCTTC. Amino acid sequence: CASSPTRGHPGGHEQFF.

The V gene is TRBV2, the J gene TRBJ2-2, with D unclear. V was pared by 0 bases and J by 7 bases, with 9 bases between. Germline V gene data show CDR1 as SNHLY and CDR2 as FYNNEI. This CDR3 has 14 amino acids. The CDR3 protein is CASSEAGMIGELFF. In nucleotides, the CDR3 is TGTGCCAGCAGTGAAGCAGGGATGATCGGGGAGCTGTTTTTT.

The gene calls are TRBV4-3 and TRBJ2-1; the D is unclear. CDR1 and CDR2 from the germline V gene are LGHNA and YSLEER. The CDR3 has 17 residues. V shed 0 bases and J shed 2 bases, with 14 bases lying between them. The CDR3 nucleotides read TGCGCCAGCAGCCAAGATAACTATCCGCTTCCCTACAATGAGCAGTTCTTC. Translation: CASSQDNYPLPYNEQFF.

The chain has TRBV5-1 and TRBJ2-1, with 12 bases matching TRBD2. The CDR3 contains 15 residues. The V and J ends lost 2 bases and 5 bases, in that order; junction bases with no gene match: 2. Germline-derived CDR1 and CDR2 are SGHRS and YFSETQ. CDR3 nucleotide sequence: TGCGCCAGCAGCTTACTAGCGGGGGGAAACAATGAGCAGTTCTTC. Translated, it gives CASSLLAGGNNEQFF.

The V gene is TRBV7-2, the J gene TRBJ2-7; TRBD1 agrees at 10 bases. With V trimmed by 5 bases and J by 5 bases, 9 bases remained unmatched. The CDR3 has 15 amino acids. Germline V gene sequence: CDR1 SGHTA, CDR2 FQGNSA. The CDR3 region is CASSGSGQGNHEQYF. The CDR3, as DNA: TGTGCCAGCAGCGGATCGGGACAGGGGAACCACGAGCAGTACTTC.

The V and J genes are TRBV5-1 and TRBJ2-7, with TRBD2 matching over 8 bases. Germline assignment: CDR1 SGHRS and CDR2 YFSETQ. V was pared by 5 bases and J by 0 bases, with 10 bases of the junction left unmatched. The length of the CDR3 is 16 residues. The CDR3, as DNA: TGCGCCAGCAGAATGAACGCGGGGGGCCCCTCCTACGAGCAGTACTTC. This translates into CASRMNAGGPSYEQYF.

At least ten counts were recorded for this clone. The CDR3 spells CASSVMGDNTGELFF. The CDR3 nucleotides are TGCGCCAGCAGTGTTATGGGGGATAACACCGGGGAGCTGTTTTTT. The rearrangement uses TRBV10-1 and TRBJ2-2; D tentatively fits TRBD1 or TRBD2 (5 bases each). This CDR3 is 15 amino acids long. V lost 4 bases, J lost 2 bases, and 11 bases lay in between. Germline CDR1 reads WNHNN; CDR2 reads SYGVQD (reference sequence).

This chain connects TRBV4-1 to TRBJ1-2, with D possibly matching TRBD1 (5 bases). V was shortened by 1 base and J by 3 bases, with 24 bases between the two germline ends. The CDR3 contains 19 residues. The germline V gene has CDR1 MGHRA and CDR2 YSYEKL. The CDR3 region is CASSQGSTGQASGDYGYTF. In DNA form, the CDR3 reads TGCGCCAGCAGCCAAGGTTCGACGGGGCAGGCTAGTGGGGACTATGGCTACACCTTC.

CDR3 DNA: TGTGCCTGGAGATCGGGGGCGGAAAAACTGTTTTTT. Encoded protein: CAWRSGAEKLFF. The chain uses TRBV30 and TRBJ1-4; possibly TRBD1 for D (6 bases). The germline V gene has CDR1 GTSNPN and CDR2 SVGIG (reference sequence). The CDR3 contains 12 residues. The V gene lost 3 bases and the J gene lost 8 bases, with 10 bases spanning the gap.

The genes are TRBV2 and TRBJ1-2, with 7 bases lining up with TRBD1. Germline CDR1 SNHLY, CDR2 FYNNEI. The CDR3 totals 17 residues. V shed 7 bases and J 5 bases; nucleotides not matched to a gene: 19. Written as DNA, the CDR3 is TGTGCCAGCAACAGGCCCGAGAGGGGGCCTATGGCTTATGGCTACACCTTC. Its translation is CASNRPERGPMAYGYTF.

This rearrangement joins TRBV4-3 to TRBJ1-4; no firm D call. V lost 0 bases and J 8 bases, leaving 13 bases between the germline ends. CDR1 and CDR2 from the germline V gene are LGHNA and YSLEER. The CDR3 runs to 15 residues. CDR3 amino acids: CASSQEKGRGEKLFF. CDR3 coding DNA: TGCGCCAGCAGCCAAGAGAAGGGTCGCGGCGAAAAACTGTTTTTT.

The V gene is TRBV7-2, the J gene TRBJ2-2; D not certain. V dropped 1 base and J dropped 9 bases, with 12 bases sitting between them. This CDR3 is 14 amino acids long. Germline CDR1 SGHTA, CDR2 FQGNSA. CDR3 sequence reads: CASSLVGSWRELFF. The CDR3 DNA reads TGTGCCAGCAGCTTAGTAGGTTCTTGGAGGGAGCTGTTTTTT.

The rearrangement uses TRBV19 and TRBJ1-1; D ambiguous. The CDR3 is 14 amino acids. V lost 3 bases to trimming and J lost 0 bases, with 8 bases between them. Germline V gene sequence: CDR1 LNHDA, CDR2 SQIVND (reference sequence). The CDR3 DNA sequence: TGTGCCAGTAGTATGGCTGGATTGAACACTGAAGCTTTCTTT. Amino acid sequence: CASSMAGLNTEAFF.

J is TRBJ1-4 and V is TRBV29-1; 7 nucleotides match TRBD1. Per germline, CDR1 SQVTM and CDR2 ANQGSEA. J was trimmed by 1 base and V by 8 bases; bases with no gene match: 4. The CDR3 totals 13 residues. This chain's CDR3 is CSIWTGTNEKLFF. CDR3 nucleotide sequence: TGCAGCATTTGGACAGGAACTAATGAAAAACTGTTTTTT.

J is TRBJ1-2 and V is TRBV27, with D uncertain. The ends were cut back, 0 bases at V and 7 bases at J, with 12 bases in the middle. The CDR3 is 14 amino acids. Germline CDR1 MNHEY, CDR2 SMNVEV (reference sequence). CDR3 in amino acids: CASSLSGILSGYTF. CDR3 bases: TGTGCCAGCAGTTTATCGGGAATACTCTCTGGCTACACCTTC.

The chain carries TRBV7-3 and TRBJ2-2, with D possibly TRBD2 on 6 matching bases. Germline CDR1 SGHTA, CDR2 FQGTGA. The ends were cut back, 5 bases at V and 5 bases at J, with 15 bases in the middle. The CDR3 has 15 residues. DNA of the CDR3: TGTGCCAGCAGCCTCTACGGGACTTATACCGGGGAGCTGTTTTTT. It yields the protein CASSLYGTYTGELFF. The full variable domain, rest sourced from reference TRBV7-3 and TRBJ2-2, is GAGVSQTPSNKVTEKGKYVELRCDPISGHTALYWYRQSLGQGPEFLIYFQGTGAADDSGLPNDRFFAVRPEGSVSTLKIQRTERGDSAVYLCASSLYGTYTGELFFGEGSRLTVL.

V gene TRBV6-5 combines with J gene TRBJ1-2; D not resolved. Germline CDR1 MNHEY, CDR2 SVGAGI. The CDR3 loop spans 13 amino acids. Trimming removed 5 bases at V and 0 bases at J, with 7 bases between. The CDR3 loop is CASSITPNYGYTF. Here the CDR3 DNA reads TGTGCCAGCAGTATTACACCTAACTATGGCTACACCTTC.

This chain joins TRBV24-1 and TRBJ2-5; 7 bases are shared with TRBD1. Germline CDR1 reads KGHDR; CDR2 reads SFDVKD. This CDR3 has 13 amino acids. V was pared by 10 bases and J by 3 bases, with 7 bases of the junction left unmatched. The CDR3 is CATHTGAEETQYF. For the CDR3, the DNA is TGTGCCACTCATACAGGGGCGGAAGAGACCCAGTACTTC.

A word on this clone: The junction departs from germline at one end; a sequencing error may be responsible. This chain links TRBV19 with TRBJ1-5; D gene unclear. Germline assignment: CDR1 LNHDA and CDR2 SQIVND (reference sequence). The CDR3 contains 16 residues. Written as DNA, the CDR3 is TGTGCCGGTAGTACAACGACGGTTCGGGCTGGTCAGCCCCAGCATTTT. Its protein is CAGSTTTVRAGQPQHF.

The chain links TRBV30 to TRBJ1-2; the match to TRBD1 covers 7 bases. After removal of 2 bases from V and 4 bases from J, the junction contained 10 bases not matched to a gene. CDR3 length equals 15 residues. The germline V gene has CDR1 GTSNPN and CDR2 SVGIG (reference sequence). CDR3 nucleotide sequence: TGTGCCTGGAGTTCCTCAGGGGGTAGGGTCTATGGCTACACCTTC. Its protein is CAWSSSGGRVYGYTF.

The CDR3 here is CASSYSVVWGTEAFF. The CDR3 DNA sequence: TGTGCCAGCAGTTACTCGGTCGTATGGGGCACTGAAGCTTTCTTT. This chain joins TRBV6-2 or TRBV6-3 and TRBJ1-1, with D unresolved. Germline V gene lookup returns CDR1 MNHEY and CDR2 SVGEGT. The CDR3 spans 15 residues. The V gene lost 0 bases and the J gene lost 4 bases, with 12 bases spanning the gap.

The CDR3 is CASSEGLREKLFF. The CDR3 region has the DNA TGTGCCAGCAGTGAGGGTCTCCGTGAAAAACTGTTTTTT. The V gene is TRBV25-1, the J gene TRBJ1-4; unclear D gene. The germline V gene has CDR1 MGHDK and CDR2 SYGVNS. V was clipped by 3 bases and J by 7 bases, with 9 bases between them. There are 13 residues in the CDR3.